This T cell receptor beta chain was observed in a study of T-cell memory formation after mild COVID-19. Whole-study findings and limits: SARS-CoV-2 specificity of second-wave clones peaking day 37 was unconfirmed.

Regarding this clonotype: What it binds is unknown.

TCRdb independently ran MiXCR on the 5' RACE reads; one entry per CDR3 protein. The repertoire holds 450,000 or so distinct CDR3 sequences, with approximately 23% as singletons. The CDR3 consists of 15 residues. V gave up 5 bases and J gave up 0 bases, with 11 bases separating them. Per the germline V gene, CDR1 is LGHNA and CDR2 is YNFKEQ. The source material was PBMCs or a T cell subset sorted from them (not recorded which). This TCR was recovered from an adult woman who had mild COVID-19 (a few samples of this study predate the infection). Cell type and time point are not known. V and J are TRBV4-2 and TRBJ2-1, with D perhaps TRBD1 or TRBD2 (5 bases each). The CDR3: CASSRGDSSYNEQFF. The CDR3 region has the DNA TGTGCCAGCAGCAGAGGGGATAGCTCCTACAATGAGCAGTTCTTC.